Listed below are T cell receptor beta chains from one sample, sequenced in a study of blood T cell repertoires in COVID-19. Using immunoSEQ multiplex PCR, the repertoire was profiled, and TCRdb retains in-frame clones only, with some absent. The sample has under 300,000 clones, approximately 78% seen once. Input material: peripheral blood. The receptors originated from a woman in her sixties with active or convalescent COVID-19. The CDR3 runs from the conserved cysteine through the conserved F or W. The D gene is left open where the match is weak. The listing skips clone size in some rows; elsewhere it reads once, few, many or a size class.

CASSLSVDEQYF	TGTGCCAGCAGTTTGTCGGTGGACGAGCAGTACTTC	TRBV28	TRBJ2-7	.	.
CASSLVGRQNTEAFF	TGCGCCAGCAGCTTGGTCGGTCGCCAGAACACTGAAGCTTTCTTT	TRBV5-1	TRBJ1-1	.	.
CAIRERDSSYEQYF	TGTGCCATCAGAGAACGGGACAGCTCCTACGAGCAGTACTTC	TRBV10-3	TRBJ2-7	TRBD1	.
CASSESGLAGFTGELFF	TGCGCCAGCAGTGAGTCCGGGCTAGCGGGATTCACCGGGGAGCTGTTTTTT	TRBV10-2	TRBJ2-2	TRBD2	.
CASSPILQGYGELFF	TGCGCCAGCAGCCCAATCCTACAGGGGTACGGGGAGCTGTTTTTT	TRBV4-1	TRBJ2-2	TRBD1	.
CASSLRGGKPLYGYTF	TGTGCCAGCAGCTTAAGGGGGGGAAAACCACTATATGGCTACACCTTC	TRBV7-9	TRBJ1-2	.	once
CASSFDRVSETQYF	TGCGCCAGCAGCTTCGACAGGGTATCGGAGACCCAGTACTTC	TRBV5-1	TRBJ2-5	TRBD1	.
CASSLGSGGPYEQYF	TGCGCCAGCAGCTTGGGGTCAGGGGGTCCCTACGAGCAGTACTTC	TRBV5-1	TRBJ2-7	TRBD1	few
CASSQDKTARTTSGGSNEQFF	TGTGCCAGCAGCCAAGATAAAACGGCTCGGACGACGAGCGGGGGGAGCAATGAGCAGTTCTTC	TRBV3-1/TRBV3-2	TRBJ2-1	TRBD2	.
CASSYSPDFGYTF	TGTGCCAGCAGTTACTCTCCCGACTTTGGCTACACCTTC	TRBV6-5	TRBJ1-2	.	.
CASSSKGGAFRETQYF	TGTGCCAGCAGCTCAAAAGGGGGGGCTTTTAGAGAGACCCAGTACTTC	TRBV9	TRBJ2-5	.	.
CASSDGTMNTEAFF	TGTGCCAGCAGTGACGGGACTATGAACACTGAAGCTTTCTTT	TRBV6-1	TRBJ1-1	.	.
CASSYGSWTGNTEAFF	TGTGCCAGCAGTTACGGGTCATGGACAGGGAACACTGAAGCTTTCTTT	TRBV6-2/TRBV6-3	TRBJ1-1	TRBD1	.
CASSLGGSGNTIYF	TGTGCCAGCAGTCTCGGTGGCTCTGGAAACACCATATATTTT	TRBV9	TRBJ1-3	.	.
CASSFLTADTEAFF	TGTGCCAGCAGTTTCTTGACCGCGGACACTGAAGCTTTCTTT	TRBV2	TRBJ1-1	.	.
CASSPTRVPGYEQYF	TGTGCCAGCTCACCCACCAGGGTACCAGGCTACGAGCAGTACTTC	TRBV18	TRBJ2-7	.	.
CASSQVPGSGQYF	TGCGCCAGCAGCCAAGTTCCGGGGAGCGGGCAGTACTTC	TRBV4-3	TRBJ2-7	.	few
CASSGPGGYSNQPQHF	TGTGCCAGCAGTGGACCAGGGGGGTATAGCAATCAGCCCCAGCATTTT	TRBV2	TRBJ1-5	TRBD1	.
CASGLEGPTDTQYF	TGTGCTAGTGGTTTGGAGGGGCCCACAGATACGCAGTATTTT	TRBV12-5	TRBJ2-3	.	.
CSASGTGKLNTEAFF	TGCAGTGCTAGTGGGACAGGGAAGTTGAACACTGAAGCTTTCTTT	TRBV20-1	TRBJ1-1	TRBD1	.
CASSAYRDRGNYGYTF	TGCGCCAGCAGCGCTTACCGGGACAGGGGAAACTATGGCTACACCTTC	TRBV5-1	TRBJ1-2	TRBD1	once
CASRGGTQETQYF	TGTGCCAGCCGCGGGGGCACCCAAGAGACCCAGTACTTC	TRBV3-1/TRBV3-2	TRBJ2-5	.	few
CASSPSRGGYKSNEQFF	TGCGCCAGCAGCCCCTCCCGGGGGGGCTATAAGAGCAATGAGCAGTTCTTC	TRBV4-1	TRBJ2-1	TRBD2	.
CASSYSGIQETQYF	TGCGCCAGCAGCTACAGCGGGATCCAAGAGACCCAGTACTTC	TRBV4-1	TRBJ2-5	TRBD2	.
CASRPGTVNSPLHF	TGTGCCAGCCGGCCAGGGACAGTTAATTCACCCCTCCACTTT	TRBV27	TRBJ1-6	TRBD1	.
CATSPQGYHSGNTIYF	TGTGCCACCAGCCCACAGGGTTACCACTCTGGAAACACCATATATTTT	TRBV15	TRBJ1-3	.	.
CASTERASQGREQYF	TGTGCCAGCACAGAGAGAGCCTCACAGGGGCGGGAGCAGTACTTC	TRBV6-6	TRBJ2-7	TRBD1	.
CASSMTGGGNQPQHF	TGTGCCAGTAGTATGACAGGGGGGGGCAATCAGCCCCAGCATTTT	TRBV19	TRBJ1-5	TRBD1	few
CASSLGPVDRETAIYF	TGCGCCAGCAGCTTGGGCCCCGTGGACAGGGAGACAGCCATATATTTT	TRBV5-1	TRBJ1-3	TRBD1	.
CASSSGQGYGYTF	TGTGCCAGCAGCTCGGGGCAGGGGTATGGCTACACCTTC	TRBV7-9	TRBJ1-2	.	.
CSASPTRFRSEQFF	TGCAGTGCTAGTCCGACTAGGTTCCGATCAGAGCAGTTCTTC	TRBV20-1	TRBJ2-1	.	.
CASSRAGVETQYF	TGTGCCAGCAGCCGAGCGGGGGTGGAGACCCAGTACTTC	TRBV12-3/TRBV12-4	TRBJ2-5	TRBD2	.
CASSQAETGVDQPQHF	TGCGCCAGCAGCCAAGCAGAGACAGGGGTCGATCAGCCCCAGCATTTT	TRBV4-3	TRBJ1-5	TRBD1	once
CASTYDRSNTEAFF	TGTGCCAGCACTTACGACAGATCCAACACTGAAGCTTTCTTT	TRBV2	TRBJ1-1	.	once
CSVEADRGDGYTF	TGCAGCGTTGAAGCGGACAGGGGGGATGGCTACACCTTC	TRBV29-1	TRBJ1-2	TRBD1	.
CASSPKLAGGPDTQYF	TGTGCCAGCAGCCCTAAACTAGCGGGGGGCCCAGATACGCAGTATTTT	TRBV5-4	TRBJ2-3	TRBD2	.
CASSLGQINQPQHF	TGTGCCAGCAGCTTGGGACAGATCAATCAGCCCCAGCATTTT	TRBV5-8	TRBJ1-5	.	.
CASSPQGAGGYTF	TGTGCCAGCAGTCCACAGGGGGCAGGGGGCTACACCTTC	TRBV25-1	TRBJ1-2	TRBD1	.
CASSLGTGENTEAFF	TGTGCCAGCAGCCTGGGGACAGGGGAGAACACTGAAGCTTTCTTT	TRBV7-8	TRBJ1-1	TRBD1	once
CASSLSVQGSDTQYF	TGTGCCAGCAGTTTGTCGGTACAGGGGTCAGATACGCAGTATTTT	TRBV27	TRBJ2-3	TRBD1	.
CASSQGWPSGEFEQFF	TGTGCCAGCAGCCAAGGCTGGCCTAGCGGGGAGTTTGAGCAGTTCTTC	TRBV11-1	TRBJ2-1	TRBD2	.
CASSYLTGLALDEQYF	TGTGCCAGCAGTTACCTCACGGGACTAGCTTTGGACGAGCAGTACTTC	TRBV6-2/TRBV6-3	TRBJ2-7	TRBD2	.
CASSLTPGQGPYGYTF	TGTGCCAGCAGCCTCACTCCGGGACAGGGCCCCTATGGCTACACCTTC	TRBV6-4	TRBJ1-2	TRBD1	.
CASERSGGGTEPSTEAFF	TGCGCCAGCGAGCGTTCGGGGGGAGGTACAGAACCCAGCACTGAAGCTTTCTTT	TRBV5-1	TRBJ1-1	.	.
CASSQSYRGTYGYTF	TGCGCCAGCAGCCAAAGCTACAGGGGGACCTATGGCTACACCTTC	TRBV4-1	TRBJ1-2	TRBD1	.
CASSRDRETQYF	TGTGCTAGCAGCCGAGATCGGGAGACCCAGTACTTC	TRBV7-7	TRBJ2-5	.	.
CASSLTGRGITDTQYF	TGTGCCAGCAGCTTAACCGGAAGGGGCATCACAGATACGCAGTATTTT	TRBV7-3	TRBJ2-3	.	.
CATRDMGGYTF	TGTGCCACGAGGGACATGGGGGGCTACACCTTC	TRBV10-3	TRBJ1-2	.	few
CASSREGARNSPLHF	TGTGCCAGCAGCCGCGAGGGGGCAAGGAATTCACCCCTCCACTTT	TRBV5-4	TRBJ1-6	TRBD1	.
CAWSVQGDGYTF	TGTGCCTGGAGTGTACAGGGGGATGGCTACACCTTC	TRBV30	TRBJ1-2	TRBD1	.
CSVDEGRGTEAFF	TGCAGCGTTGATGAGGGCAGGGGCACTGAAGCTTTCTTT	TRBV29-1	TRBJ1-1	.	.
CASSLEGFFYEQYF	TGCGCCAGCAGCCTGGAGGGGTTCTTCTACGAGCAGTACTTC	TRBV5-1	TRBJ2-7	.	.
CASSAPQRGETQYF	TGTGCCAGCAGTGCCCCTCAGCGAGGAGAGACCCAGTACTTC	TRBV28	TRBJ2-5	.	.
CASQTLFGNTIYF	TGTGCCAGCCAGACTTTATTTGGAAACACCATATATTTT	TRBV6-5	TRBJ1-3	.	once
CASSYWTGGDTEAFF	TGTGCCAGCAGTTATTGGACAGGGGGCGACACTGAAGCTTTCTTT	TRBV6-5	TRBJ1-1	TRBD1	.